This T cell receptor (beta chain) was sequenced in a study of shared clonotypes between healthy human individuals. This CDR3 has 12 amino acids. The germline V gene has CDR1 GTSNPN and CDR2 SVGIG (reference sequence). On this clone: A read error likely explains this, since a far larger clone differs by one base.

Data came from immunoSEQ multiplex PCR; TCRdb stores just in-frame clones and leaves some out. This table has 400,000 to 600,000 clones, 70% to 80% appearing once. Unsorted samples, those not sorted, used approximately 100 million PBMCs for genomic DNA. This sequence originates from a woman in her forties in good health. Some clones in this sample may be carry-over from other donors' samples. The material sequenced was PBMCs. The chain combines TRBV30 with TRBJ2-7, with D possibly TRBD2 on 6 matching bases. The CDR3 protein is CAWSRRGYGQYF. The DNA for the CDR3 is TGTGCCTGGAGTAGGAGGGGATACGGGCAGTACTTC.